The 26 T cell receptor beta chains below all came from one sample that was sequenced in a study of blood T cells in healthy people across ages. Then a second PCR, running roughly 6 to 11 cycles, was carried out with a sample-barcoded 5' primer and a J-beta primer mix. TCRdb re-called the 5' RACE reads with MiXCR, one entry per CDR3 protein. The sample contains about 1.4 million distinct CDR3 sequences, roughly 60% of which appear only once. Material: blood. The origin of the receptors is a man younger than 30 in good health.

The chain links TRBV12-3 or TRBV12-4 to TRBJ2-1; D is undetermined. Between the trimmed V and J ends, which lost 8 bases and 9 bases, there was a span of 17 bases. The CDR3 covers 13 residues. The CDR3 DNA reads as TGTGCCAGCTGGCTAGGTCCCACAAGTGAGCAGTTCTTC. Translating it yields CASWLGPTSEQFF.

Only a few counts were recorded for this clonotype. This chain connects TRBV10-3 to TRBJ2-7; the D gene is possibly TRBD1 (5 bases). The CDR3 contains 16 residues. The germline gives CDR1 ENHRY, CDR2 SYGVKD. With 2 bases removed from V and 5 bases from J, the gap between germline ends came to 19 bases. CDR3 residues: CAISENGAAPGNEQYF. CDR3 in DNA: TGTGCCATCAGTGAGAATGGGGCAGCCCCTGGGAACGAGCAGTACTTC.

J is TRBJ2-7 and V is TRBV2, with 9 bases identical to TRBD1. The CDR3 extends over 13 amino acids. Losses at the gene ends were 9 bases for V and 5 bases for J; bases not matched to a gene: 8. Germline CDR1 and CDR2: SNHLY and FYNNEI. CDR3 sequence (DNA): TGTGCCAGGCAGGGGGACAGGGCGGACGAGCAGTACTTC. Its protein product is CARQGDRADEQYF. Full variable domain (outside the CDR3, taken from reference TRBV2 and TRBJ2-7): EPEVTQTPSHQVTQMGQEVILRCVPISNHLYFYWYRQILGQKVEFLVSFYNNEISEKSEIFDDQFSVERPDGSNFTLKIRSTKLEDSAMYFCARQGDRADEQYFGPGTRLTVT.

J is TRBJ2-1 and V is TRBV4-3; D is tentatively TRBD1 or TRBD2 (5 bases each). This CDR3 contains 14 residues. Deletions cut 1 base from V and 9 bases from J, with 13 bases between. Germline CDR1 LGHNA, CDR2 YSLEER. The CDR3 reads CASSQGGTNLEQFF. CDR3 DNA: TGCGCCAGCAGCCAAGGGGGGACGAATCTTGAGCAGTTCTTC.

This clonotype appeared a few times. The V call is TRBV10-3, the J call TRBJ2-1; D remains ambiguous. CDR3 size: 12 residues. The ends were cut back, 11 bases at V and 4 bases at J, with 12 bases in the middle. In germline, CDR1 is ENHRY, CDR2 SYGVKD. CDR3 coding DNA: TGTGCCGTAAGTCCAGCGTACAATGAGCAGTTCTTC. Its protein product is CAVSPAYNEQFF.

The chain links TRBV12-3 or TRBV12-4 to TRBJ2-3; 13 bases line up with TRBD2. Losses at the gene ends were 4 bases for V and 4 bases for J; bases not matched to a gene: 5. The CDR3 totals 16 residues. As DNA, the CDR3 is TGTGCCAGCAGTTCAACTAGCGGGAGGGCCCCAGATACGCAGTATTTT. This encodes CASSSTSGRAPDTQYF.

The chain combines TRBV20-1 with TRBJ2-1; TRBD2 matches 9 bases. Germline V gene lookup returns CDR1 DFQATT and CDR2 SNEGSKA (reference sequence). This CDR3 spans 15 amino acids. V trimming: 8 bases; J trimming: 0 bases; junction bases outside the gene matches: 8. CDR3 nucleotide sequence: TGCAGTTCGACTAGCGGCGTTGGCTCCTACAATGAGCAGTTCTTC. Its protein is CSSTSGVGSYNEQFF.

The chain uses TRBV10-3 and TRBJ2-7; the D gene could be TRBD1 or TRBD2 (5 bases each). There are 12 residues in the CDR3. V was pared by 6 bases and J by 5 bases, with 11 bases between. Per germline, CDR1 ENHRY and CDR2 SYGVKD. CDR3 region: CAIRGVGHEQYF. Here the CDR3 DNA reads TGTGCCATCAGGGGGGTTGGCCACGAGCAGTACTTC.

This clonotype was counted between two and nine times. The rearrangement uses TRBV4-2 and TRBJ1-5, with a tentative D call TRBD1 (6 bases). Trimming removed 0 bases from V and 3 bases from J, with 21 bases in between. This CDR3 has 19 residues. CDR1 LGHNA and CDR2 YNFKEQ come from the germline V gene. CDR3 in DNA: TGTGCCAGCAGCCAAGATCGAGTAAGCGGGGGCACTGTCAATCAGCCCCAGCATTTT. Protein product: CASSQDRVSGGTVNQPQHF.

The chain uses TRBV12-3 or TRBV12-4 and TRBJ2-2; D is possibly TRBD1 or TRBD2 (5 bases each). The CDR3 contains 15 residues. V was shortened by 2 bases and J by 3 bases, with 10 bases between the two germline ends. CDR3 nucleotide sequence: TGTGCCAGCAGTTTAACTGGGACCCACACCGGGGAGCTGTTTTTT. It yields the protein CASSLTGTHTGELFF.

A few counts support this clonotype. The genes are TRBV25-1 and TRBJ1-4; D is unresolved. V lost 1 base to trimming and J lost 0 bases, with 6 bases between them. CDR3 size: 15 residues. CDR1 and CDR2 (germline): MGHDK, SYGVNS. The CDR3 DNA is TGTGCCAGCAGTGAATCTCGGGCAACTAATGAAAAACTGTTTTTT. Translated: CASSESRATNEKLFF.

The V gene is TRBV25-1, the J gene TRBJ1-4; D remains unclear. The V end was cut by 7 bases, the J end by 7 bases, with 19 bases between. Germline CDR1 MGHDK, CDR2 SYGVNS. CDR3 size: 15 residues. The CDR3 sequence: CASTHAGIVGEKLFF. For the CDR3, the DNA is TGTGCCAGCACCCATGCTGGGATTGTGGGTGAAAAACTGTTTTTT.

The V gene is TRBV27, the J gene TRBJ2-3, with unresolved D. CDR3 size: 15 residues. V was shortened by 2 bases and J by 2 bases, with 11 bases between the two germline ends. Looked up from germline, CDR1 is MNHEY and CDR2 is SMNVEV (reference sequence). This CDR3 reads CASSLIRGDTDTQYF. In DNA form, the CDR3 reads TGTGCCAGCAGTTTAATTAGAGGCGACACAGATACGCAGTATTTT.

The chain employs TRBV24-1 and TRBJ1-1; 7 bases are shared with TRBD1. The CDR3 has 13 amino acids. V shed 4 bases, J shed 7 bases, and the junction held 5 bases outside the gene matches. Germline V gives CDR1 KGHDR, CDR2 SFDVKD. The CDR3 is CATSDRGQLEAFF. The CDR3 bases are TGTGCCACCAGTGACCGGGGACAGCTTGAAGCTTTCTTT.

This chain connects TRBV28 to TRBJ1-6, with a possible D match to TRBD1 (5 bases). The CDR3 has 16 amino acids. Trimming cost V 6 bases and J 0 bases, with 12 bases left between them. The germline CDR1 and CDR2 sequences are MDHEN and SYDVKM. The CDR3 DNA follows: TGTGCCAGCAGAGGGGACGGATACTCCTATAATTCACCCCTCCACTTT. Its protein product is CASRGDGYSYNSPLHF. Drawing the rest from reference TRBV28 and TRBJ1-6, the complete variable domain is DVKVTQSSRYLVKRTGEKVFLECVQDMDHENMFWYRQDPGLGLRLIYFSYDVKMKEKGDIPEGYSVSREKKERFSLILESASTNQTSMYLCASRGDGYSYNSPLHFGNGTRLTVT.

This clonotype was counted between two and nine times. The V gene is TRBV7-9, the J gene TRBJ2-7; the D gene could be TRBD1 or TRBD2 (5 bases each). V was pared by 5 bases and J by 1 base, with 12 bases between. The germline V gene encodes CDR1 SEHNR and CDR2 FQNEAQ (reference sequence). The CDR3 loop spans 14 amino acids. CDR3 coding DNA: TGTGCCAGCAGCCCCGGGGCTTCTTCCTACGAGCAGTACTTC. Protein sequence: CASSPGASSYEQYF.

This clonotype has more than one count but fewer than ten. The V and J genes are TRBV29-1 and TRBJ2-7; the D call may be TRBD1 or TRBD2 (5 bases each). CDR1 and CDR2 from the germline V gene are SQVTM and ANQGSEA. The V end was cut by 5 bases, the J end by 7 bases, with 12 bases between. The CDR3 totals 11 residues. CDR3 coding DNA: TGCAGCGTTCCTGGTGGGGGAGAGCAGTACTTC. Amino acids: CSVPGGGEQYF.

The V call is TRBV29-1, the J call TRBJ2-5; 7 bases align to TRBD2. The J call may be wrong; the DNA end is better matched by TRBJ2-7. From germline, CDR1 is SQVTM and CDR2 ANQGSEA. The CDR3 loop spans 15 amino acids. The CDR3 coding sequence is TGCAGCGTTGAGGCTTTAGCGAGCAGCGGGATCGAGCAGTACTTC. Its protein product is CSVEALASSGIEQYF.

This clonotype occurred a few times. The rearrangement joins TRBV12-3 or TRBV12-4 to TRBJ1-1; no definite D call. There are 13 residues in the CDR3. Trimming left V 5 bases short and J 3 bases short, with 10 bases between. This CDR3 reads CASSPGVDTEAFF. Here the CDR3 DNA reads TGTGCCAGCAGTCCCGGGGTGGACACTGAAGCTTTCTTT.

Written as DNA, the CDR3 is TGCGCCAGCAGCGACAGCGGGACTAGTTTAGCAGATACGCAGTATTTT. Encoded protein: CASSDSGTSLADTQYF. V usage is TRBV4-1 and J usage is TRBJ2-3; TRBD2 matches at 8 bases. V was clipped by 5 bases and J by 4 bases; unmatched bases: 11. This CDR3 spans 16 amino acids. Germline V lookup: CDR1 MGHRA, CDR2 YSYEKL.

The rearrangement joins TRBV5-1 to TRBJ2-7; no definite D call. Germline V CDR1 and CDR2: SGHRS, YFSETQ. This CDR3 has 13 residues. V lost 0 bases to trimming and J lost 4 bases, with 8 bases between them. CDR3 in amino acids: CASSLASKYEQYF. CDR3 in DNA: TGCGCCAGCAGCTTGGCCTCTAAATACGAGCAGTACTTC.

The chain combines TRBV4-1 with TRBJ1-4, with D perhaps TRBD1 (5 bases). The CDR3 runs to 15 residues. Germline CDR1 is MGHRA and CDR2 is YSYEKL. V lost 7 bases and J 5 bases, leaving 17 bases between the germline ends. CDR3 in DNA: TGCGCCAGCACCCCCGACAGCGGAACAAATGAAAAACTGTTTTTT. Translated, it gives CASTPDSGTNEKLFF.

This clonotype was detected a few times. This chain joins TRBV5-5 and TRBJ1-2; D is unresolved. V dropped 4 bases and J dropped 0 bases, with 10 bases sitting between them. The CDR3 has 14 residues. The V gene's germline CDR1 is SGHKS and CDR2 YYEKEE (reference sequence). CDR3: CASSKELANYGYTF. The CDR3 DNA follows: TGTGCCAGCAGCAAAGAGTTAGCTAACTATGGCTACACCTTC.

V is TRBV20-1 and J is TRBJ1-2, with D unresolved. Looked up from germline, CDR1 is DFQATT and CDR2 is SNEGSKA (reference sequence). V lost 4 bases and J lost 8, with 5 bases in between. This CDR3 spans 9 amino acids. This CDR3 reads CSANAGYTF. The CDR3 DNA reads as TGCAGTGCTAACGCCGGCTACACCTTC.

This clonotype was counted a few times. V usage is TRBV4-3 and J usage is TRBJ2-1, with D perhaps TRBD2 (5 bases). Deletions cut 1 base from V and 9 bases from J, with 16 bases between. In germline, CDR1 is LGHNA, CDR2 YSLEER. This CDR3 comprises 15 residues. CDR3 residues: CASSQVPSLFVEQFF. The CDR3 DNA follows: TGCGCCAGCAGCCAAGTACCTAGCCTCTTTGTTGAGCAGTTCTTC.

The J gene is TRBJ1-2, the V gene TRBV6-1; 9 positions match TRBD1. Germline CDR1 is MNHNS and CDR2 is SASEGT. Trimming removed 6 bases from V and 12 bases from J; junction bases left unmatched: 17. This CDR3 is built from 15 residues. The CDR3 sequence: CASRTFRDRDSSDTF. The CDR3 nucleotides are TGTGCCAGCAGGACGTTCCGGGACAGGGATTCTTCAGACACCTTC.